The present T cell receptor (beta chain) was sequenced within a study of radiation and T cells in renal cell carcinoma. Study observations and caveats: In blood, top tumor clones expanded by 2 weeks, shrinking by 4.

The time point is: blood 4 weeks post-SBRT, at nephrectomy. As for treatment: 15 Gy SBRT to primary tumor, nephrectomy 4 weeks later. Nephrectomy followed 15 Gy stereotactic body radiation by 4 weeks. Radiation-treated patients gave blood at baseline, week 2 and week 4. In its sample, this clone was seen once. Its antigen remains unidentified. Sequencing used immunoSEQ multiplex PCR; TCRdb keeps in-frame clones, though not all of them. The sample contains 130,000 to 150,000 clones, less than 90% of which appear only once. V gave up 4 bases and J gave up 0 bases; unmatched junction bases: 13. The CDR3 consists of 18 residues. Germline V gene data show CDR1 as LNHDA and CDR2 as SQIVND (reference sequence).

The chain couples TRBV19 to TRBJ1-1, with TRBD1 identical over 8 bases. The sequenced sample was blood, obtained from a patient whose treatment included radiotherapy and nephrectomy. The receptor was derived from a woman between 45 and 60 years old with renal cell carcinoma. The CDR3 here is CASSTGGTGFSLNTEAFF. The CDR3 DNA is TGTGCCAGTAGTACCGGTGGGACAGGCTTTTCCCTGAACACTGAAGCTTTCTTT.